A single sample gave rise to the 20 T cell receptor beta chains below, sequenced in a study of T-cell memory formation after mild COVID-19. MiXCR was run by TCRdb on the 5' RACE reads, yielding one entry per CDR3 protein. The sample has around 370,000 distinct CDR3 sequences, around 20% seen once. Material: PBMCs or a T cell subset sorted from them (not recorded which). These receptors came from an adult woman who had mild COVID-19 (a few samples of this study predate the infection). Cell type and time point are not known.

Only a few counts were recorded for this clonotype. This sequence joins TRBV11-2 and TRBJ2-2, with TRBD2 matching over 8 bases. There are 13 residues in the CDR3. V was pared by 6 bases and J by 9 bases, with 6 bases of the junction left unmatched. Germline V gene data show CDR1 as SGHAT and CDR2 as FQNNGV. CDR3 residues: CASRRGGPRELFF. CDR3 sequence (DNA): TGTGCCAGCAGGCGCGGGGGGCCCAGGGAGCTGTTTTTT.

The chain couples TRBV18 to TRBJ1-4, with unresolved D. V lost 6 bases to trimming and J lost 8 bases, with 10 bases between them. This CDR3 has 12 amino acids. The germline V gene encodes CDR1 KGHSH and CDR2 LQKENI. Here the CDR3 reads CASSENREKLFF. In DNA form, the CDR3 reads TGTGCCAGCTCCGAAAACCGCGAAAAACTGTTTTTT.

V gene TRBV4-1 combines with J gene TRBJ2-4; 8 bases map to TRBD2. Germline CDR1 MGHRA, CDR2 YSYEKL. The V gene end was trimmed by 5 bases and the J gene end by 6 bases; junction bases not matched to a gene: 15. This CDR3 has 17 amino acids. The DNA of the CDR3 is TGCGCCAGCAGCTCTCCTAGCGGGCGATACACTGTAAACATTCAGTACTTC. Amino acid sequence: CASSSPSGRYTVNIQYF.

This rearrangement joins TRBV24-1 to TRBJ2-2; 11 bases align to TRBD2. In germline, CDR1 is KGHDR, CDR2 SFDVKD. V was pared by 10 bases and J by 4 bases, with 4 bases of the junction left unmatched. The CDR3 spans 14 residues. CDR3 nucleotide sequence: TGTGCCACGACCGGGACTAGCGGCACCGGGGAGCTGTTTTTT. Its protein is CATTGTSGTGELFF.

This clonotype was counted between two and nine times. The CDR3 protein is CSVGPLVGEQFF. As DNA, the CDR3 is TGCAGCGTTGGCCCCCTCGTGGGTGAGCAGTTCTTC. The rearrangement joins TRBV29-1 to TRBJ2-1; unclear D gene. Germline V gives CDR1 SQVTM, CDR2 ANQGSEA. V lost 4 bases and J 9 bases, leaving 13 bases between the germline ends. The CDR3 totals 12 residues.

The chain carries TRBV12-3 or TRBV12-4 and TRBJ2-7; TRBD2 matches at 14 bases. Germline trimming cut 3 bases from V and 3 bases from J; bases unmatched to any gene: 7. This CDR3 has 17 amino acids. CDR3 DNA sequence: TGTGCCAGCAGTTTTCGGACTAGCGGGAGGAACGTCTACGAGCAGTACTTC. Translation: CASSFRTSGRNVYEQYF.

The rearrangement joins TRBV6-1 to TRBJ2-3; weak D call: TRBD1 (6 bases). Trimming removed 11 bases at V and 0 bases at J, with 24 bases between. CDR1 is MNHNS and CDR2 is SASEGT in the germline V gene. This CDR3 region has 17 residues. DNA of the CDR3: TGTGCCGGCTTTCCGGGACAACTTCCCTTAAGCACAGATACGCAGTATTTT. Protein: CAGFPGQLPLSTDTQYF.

V usage is TRBV11-2 and J usage is TRBJ2-1, with a weak D call TRBD2 (6 bases). Trimming removed 1 base from V and 8 bases from J, with 12 bases in between. The length of the CDR3 is 14 residues. Germline-derived CDR1 and CDR2 are SGHAT and FQNNGV. CDR3 region: CASSLAGDWDEQFF. The CDR3 bases are TGTGCCAGCAGCTTAGCGGGGGACTGGGATGAGCAGTTCTTC.

This clonotype was seen a handful of times. This chain uses TRBV30 with TRBJ2-3; 12 nucleotides align to TRBD2. With 0 bases clipped from V and 4 bases from J, the junction kept 2 bases outside the gene matches. CDR1 GTSNPN and CDR2 SVGIG come from the germline V gene (reference sequence). The CDR3 is 15 amino acids. The CDR3 DNA is TGTGCCTGGAGTGTACTAGCGGGGGGCCCAGATACGCAGTATTTT. It yields the protein CAWSVLAGGPDTQYF.

The sample holds a few counts of this clonotype. This chain links TRBV12-3 or TRBV12-4 with TRBJ2-5; D may correspond to TRBD1 or TRBD2 (6 bases each). V lost 6 bases and J 7 bases, leaving 15 bases between the germline ends. CDR3 length equals 13 residues. Here the CDR3 DNA reads TGTGCCAGCAGAGGGACACCGGGGGTGACCCAGTACTTC. Protein product: CASRGTPGVTQYF.

The chain carries TRBV29-1 and TRBJ2-7; 14 bases map to TRBD2. The CDR3 totals 16 residues. The germline gives CDR1 SQVTM, CDR2 ANQGSEA. V lost 4 bases and J lost 6; bases outside the gene matches: 11. CDR3 DNA sequence: TGCAGCGTTGCGGGACTAGCGGGAGCAGGAAGGGGCGAGCAGTACTTC. Translation gives CSVAGLAGAGRGEQYF.

This clonotype showed up just a few times. The chain links TRBV7-6 to TRBJ1-4; no reliable D call. Germline loops: CDR1 SGHVS, CDR2 FNYEAQ. The V and J ends lost 5 bases and 10 bases respectively, with 17 bases between them. The CDR3 runs 14 residues. CDR3 in amino acids: CASSLLHPWGKLFF. For the CDR3, the DNA is TGTGCCAGCAGCCTACTGCACCCATGGGGAAAACTGTTTTTT.

The genes are TRBV11-2 and TRBJ2-5; D possibly corresponds to TRBD2 (6 bases). This CDR3 spans 12 amino acids. V lost 7 bases and J 4 bases, leaving 10 bases between the germline ends. Germline V gene lookup returns CDR1 SGHAT and CDR2 FQNNGV. CDR3: CASNHGGETQYF. The DNA for the CDR3 is TGTGCCAGCAACCACGGGGGAGAGACCCAGTACTTC.

For this clonotype: A junction boundary mismatches the germline segment, possibly from a read error. This sequence joins TRBV12-3 or TRBV12-4 and TRBJ1-3; TRBD1 matches at 11 bases. This CDR3 has 16 residues. The CDR3: CASSLVTGTGGNFVYF. In nucleotides, the CDR3 is TGTGCCAGCAGCTTAGTCACCGGGACAGGGGGAAACTTTGTATATTTT.

The rearrangement uses TRBV7-6 and TRBJ2-6, with TRBD1 identical over 10 bases. V was pared by 7 bases and J by 0 bases, with 3 bases of the junction left unmatched. CDR3 length: 16 residues. The germline gives CDR1 SGHVS, CDR2 FNYEAQ. CDR3 residues: CASTGTGDSGANVLTF. The CDR3 nucleotides are TGTGCCAGCACGGGGACAGGGGACTCTGGGGCCAACGTCCTGACTTTC.

V gene TRBV5-1 combines with J gene TRBJ2-3; no reliable D call. The CDR3 covers 12 residues. Germline V lookup: CDR1 SGHRS, CDR2 YFSETQ. V was trimmed by 4 bases and J by 5 bases, leaving 8 bases between them. The CDR3 DNA reads TGCGCCAGCAGCCCTATCGGAGATACGCAGTATTTT. This codes for CASSPIGDTQYF.

This clonotype was seen a few times. The genes are TRBV4-1 and TRBJ1-5; the D is unclear. Germline lookup yields CDR1 MGHRA and CDR2 YSYEKL. CDR3 length equals 13 residues. Deletions cut 0 bases from V and 9 bases from J, with 9 bases between. CDR3 in DNA: TGCGCCAGCAGCCAAGATTACGGCTGGCCCCAGCATTTT. It yields the protein CASSQDYGWPQHF.

CDR3: CASSSDWSGELFF. CDR3 DNA sequence: TGCGCCAGCAGCTCTGACTGGTCCGGGGAGCTGTTTTTT. The chain has TRBV5-1 and TRBJ2-2; D remains ambiguous. The CDR3 consists of 13 residues. The germline gives CDR1 SGHRS, CDR2 YFSETQ. The V end was cut by 3 bases, the J end by 6 bases, with 9 bases between.

This chain joins TRBV20-1 and TRBJ2-7; the D gene could be TRBD1 or TRBD2 (6 bases each). V was cut by 6 bases and J by 7 bases, with 19 bases left in between. The CDR3 has 13 residues. Germline CDR1 is DFQATT and CDR2 is SNEGSKA (reference sequence). The CDR3 DNA reads TGCAGTGCGTGGGACACGGGGGAACGGGAGCAGTACTTC. Translation: CSAWDTGEREQYF.

This clonotype has at least ten counts. J is TRBJ1-6 and V is TRBV20-1; 7 positions agree with TRBD1. Trimming at V came to 0 bases and at J to 0 bases, leaving 5 bases not matched to a gene. The CDR3 runs to 17 residues. Germline V gene data show CDR1 as DFQATT and CDR2 as SNEGSKA (reference sequence). The CDR3 region has the DNA TGCAGTGCTAGAGATGAGACAGGGAGCTCCTATAATTCACCCCTCCACTTT. Translation gives CSARDETGSSYNSPLHF.